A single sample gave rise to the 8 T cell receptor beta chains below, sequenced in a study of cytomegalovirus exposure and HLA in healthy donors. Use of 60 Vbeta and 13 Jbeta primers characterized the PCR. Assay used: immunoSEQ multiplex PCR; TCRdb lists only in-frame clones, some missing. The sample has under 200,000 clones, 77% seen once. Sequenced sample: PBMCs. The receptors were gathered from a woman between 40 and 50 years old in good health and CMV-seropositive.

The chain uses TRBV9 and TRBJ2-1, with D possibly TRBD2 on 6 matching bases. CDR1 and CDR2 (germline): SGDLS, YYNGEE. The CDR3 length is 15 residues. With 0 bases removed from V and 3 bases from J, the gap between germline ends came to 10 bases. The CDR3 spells CASSVGPGGYNEQFF. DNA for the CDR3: TGTGCCAGCAGCGTAGGCCCCGGGGGCTACAATGAGCAGTTCTTC. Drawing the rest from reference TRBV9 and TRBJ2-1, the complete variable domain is DSGVTQTPKHLITATGQRVTLRCSPRSGDLSVYWYQQSLDQGLQFLIQYYNGEERAKGNILERFSAQQFPDLHSELNLSSLELGDSALYFCASSVGPGGYNEQFFGPGTRLTVL.

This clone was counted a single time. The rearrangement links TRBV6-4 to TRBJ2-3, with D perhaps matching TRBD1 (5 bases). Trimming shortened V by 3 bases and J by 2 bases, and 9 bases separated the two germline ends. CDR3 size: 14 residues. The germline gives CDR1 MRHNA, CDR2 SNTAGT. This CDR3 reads CASSEQGNTDTQYF. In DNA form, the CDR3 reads TGTGCCAGCAGTGAGCAGGGAAACACAGATACGCAGTATTTT.

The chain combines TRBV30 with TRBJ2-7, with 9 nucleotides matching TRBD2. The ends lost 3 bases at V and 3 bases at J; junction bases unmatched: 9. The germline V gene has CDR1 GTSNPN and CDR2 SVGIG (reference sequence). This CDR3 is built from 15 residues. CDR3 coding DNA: TGTGCCTGGAGCGGGAGCGGGAGGACCCACTACGAGCAGTACTTC. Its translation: CAWSGSGRTHYEQYF.

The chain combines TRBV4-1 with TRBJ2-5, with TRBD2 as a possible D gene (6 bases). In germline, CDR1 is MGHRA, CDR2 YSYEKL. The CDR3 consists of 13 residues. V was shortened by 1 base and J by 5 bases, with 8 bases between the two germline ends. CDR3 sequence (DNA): TGCGCCAGCAGCCAAGGGGGGAGGGAGACCCAGTACTTC. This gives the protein CASSQGGRETQYF.

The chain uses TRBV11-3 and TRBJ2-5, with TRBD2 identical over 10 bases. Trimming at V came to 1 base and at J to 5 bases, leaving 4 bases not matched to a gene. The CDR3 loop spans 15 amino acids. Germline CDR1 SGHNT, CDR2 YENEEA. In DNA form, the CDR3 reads TGTGCCAGCAGCTTAGGAACAGCGGGGGGGGAGACCCAGTACTTC. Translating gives CASSLGTAGGETQYF.

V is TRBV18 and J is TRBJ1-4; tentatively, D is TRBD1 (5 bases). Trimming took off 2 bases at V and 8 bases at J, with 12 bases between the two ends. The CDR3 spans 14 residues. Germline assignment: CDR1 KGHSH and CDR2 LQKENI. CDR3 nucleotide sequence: TGTGCCAGCTCACCAACCGGGACTACCGAAAAACTGTTTTTT. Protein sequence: CASSPTGTTEKLFF.

The CDR3 sequence is CASSLGAFQETQYF. CDR3 coding DNA: TGTGCCAGCAGCTTGGGAGCCTTCCAAGAGACCCAGTACTTC. The chain employs TRBV11-2 and TRBJ2-5, with D possibly being TRBD2 (5 bases). The germline V and J ends were trimmed by 3 bases and 1 base, with 9 bases remaining between them. The CDR3 spans 14 residues. Germline V gene lookup returns CDR1 SGHAT and CDR2 FQNNGV.

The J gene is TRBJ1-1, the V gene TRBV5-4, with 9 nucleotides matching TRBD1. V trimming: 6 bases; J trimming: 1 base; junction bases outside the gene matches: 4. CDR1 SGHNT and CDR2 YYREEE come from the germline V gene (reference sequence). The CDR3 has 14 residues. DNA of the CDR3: TGTGCCAGCACCCGGGGACAGGGGAACACTGAAGCTTTCTTT. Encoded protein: CASTRGQGNTEAFF.